These T cell receptor beta chains were read from a single sample in a study of shared clonotypes between healthy human individuals. The data were produced by immunoSEQ multiplex PCR, yet TCRdb's version contains in-frame clones alone and is incomplete. The repertoire holds roughly 1 million clones, about 75% seen once, with around 1.5% in the top ten. Sequencing used memory CD4+ T cells sorted from blood. These receptors originate from a man younger than 30 in good health. CDR3s include the opening cysteine and the closing phenylalanine or tryptophan. Each record gives: V gene, clone size, D gene, J gene, CDR3 DNA, CDR3 protein. A D gene is named only where the DNA matches it firmly. Rows may omit the clone size; those that give it use once, few, many or a size class.

v_gene: TRBV14
abundance: -
d_gene: TRBD1
j_gene: TRBJ1-6
CDR3nt: TGTGCCAGCAGCCCCCTCCGGACAGGGGGAAATTCACCCCTCCACTTT
CDR3aa: CASSPLRTGGNSPLHF

v_gene: TRBV4-3
abundance: few
d_gene: TRBD1
j_gene: TRBJ2-7
CDR3nt: TGCGCCAGCAGCCAGACCGTGGGGACAGGGTACTACGAGCAGTACTTC
CDR3aa: CASSQTVGTGYYEQYF

v_gene: TRBV5-1
abundance: -
d_gene: TRBD1
j_gene: TRBJ1-2
CDR3nt: TGCGCCAGCAGCCTGACAGGGGGCGGAAACTATGGCTACACCTTC
CDR3aa: CASSLTGGGNYGYTF

v_gene: TRBV2
abundance: few
d_gene: -
j_gene: TRBJ1-6
CDR3nt: TGTGCCAGCCTACAGGGCAGGAATTCACCCCTCCACTTT
CDR3aa: CASLQGRNSPLHF

v_gene: TRBV28
abundance: -
d_gene: TRBD2
j_gene: TRBJ2-7
CDR3nt: TGTGCCAGCAGTAAGGGGACTAGCGGCGTATACGAGCAGTACTTC
CDR3aa: CASSKGTSGVYEQYF

v_gene: TRBV10-3
abundance: few
d_gene: -
j_gene: TRBJ2-3
CDR3nt: TGTGCCATCAGTGAGTCATCAGATACGCAGTATTTT
CDR3aa: CAISESSDTQYF

v_gene: TRBV4-1
abundance: once
d_gene: -
j_gene: TRBJ2-3
CDR3nt: TGCGCCAGCAGCCAAGAGGGGTTCACAGATACGCAGTATTTT
CDR3aa: CASSQEGFTDTQYF

v_gene: TRBV5-1
abundance: -
d_gene: -
j_gene: TRBJ2-5
CDR3nt: TGCGCCAGCAGCTTGCCGGGAGAGACCCAGTACTTC
CDR3aa: CASSLPGETQYF

v_gene: TRBV18
abundance: -
d_gene: -
j_gene: TRBJ2-1
CDR3nt: TGTGCCAGCTCACTCACACTAGCTGGGGAGCAGTTCTTC
CDR3aa: CASSLTLAGEQFF

v_gene: TRBV11-2
abundance: -
d_gene: -
j_gene: TRBJ2-3
CDR3nt: TGTGCCAGCAGCTTGGAGGGGACTCCGACCACAGATACGCAGTATTTT
CDR3aa: CASSLEGTPTTDTQYF

v_gene: TRBV30
abundance: -
d_gene: TRBD2
j_gene: TRBJ2-3
CDR3nt: TGTGCCTGGAGGGGGGGGAAGGGCACAGATACGCAGTATTTT
CDR3aa: CAWRGGKGTDTQYF

v_gene: TRBV5-1
abundance: once
d_gene: TRBD2
j_gene: TRBJ2-7
CDR3nt: TGCGCCAGCAGCTTCGGACTAGATGACGAGCAGTACTTC
CDR3aa: CASSFGLDDEQYF

v_gene: TRBV5-1
abundance: -
d_gene: -
j_gene: TRBJ2-5
CDR3nt: TGCGCCAGCAGACGTACTACGGGGGCAGAGACCCAGTACTTC
CDR3aa: CASRRTTGAETQYF

v_gene: TRBV6-1
abundance: -
d_gene: TRBD1
j_gene: TRBJ2-5
CDR3nt: TGTGCCAGCAGTGGAAATTACAGGGGAAGGATTGAGACCCAGTACTTC
CDR3aa: CASSGNYRGRIETQYF

v_gene: TRBV6-1
abundance: once
d_gene: -
j_gene: TRBJ2-7
CDR3nt: TGTGCCAGCAGTGTCGGGGCCTCCTCCAACTACGAGCAGTACTTC
CDR3aa: CASSVGASSNYEQYF

v_gene: TRBV2
abundance: -
d_gene: TRBD2
j_gene: TRBJ2-1
CDR3nt: TGTGCCAGCAGTGCCGCTAGCGGGAGAGGCTACAATGAGCAGTTCTTC
CDR3aa: CASSAASGRGYNEQFF

v_gene: TRBV28
abundance: few
d_gene: -
j_gene: TRBJ2-2
CDR3nt: TGTGCCAGCATGCGGGGCCCGAGCACCGGGGAGCTGTTTTTT
CDR3aa: CASMRGPSTGELFF

v_gene: TRBV4-1
abundance: many
d_gene: -
j_gene: TRBJ2-7
CDR3nt: TGCGCCAGCAGCCAAGGCTCGAACTCCTACGAGCAGTACTTC
CDR3aa: CASSQGSNSYEQYF

v_gene: TRBV7-9
abundance: -
d_gene: -
j_gene: TRBJ2-2
CDR3nt: TGTGCCAGCAGCTTTATGGATATCACCGGGGAGCTGTTTTTT
CDR3aa: CASSFMDITGELFF